These T cell receptor beta chains were read from a single sample in a study of human T cells and chemical hapten exposure. One entry per CDR3 protein results from TCRdb running MiXCR on the RACE reads. The sample lists approximately 80,000 distinct CDR3 sequences, 6% to 9% occurring once. The material sequenced was whole blood, taken in connection with sensitization to the hapten diphenylcyclopropenone (DPC). Receptors were obtained from a woman in her 30s with alopecia areata. Some clones in this sample may be carry-over from other donors' samples. CDR3s leave out the opening cysteine and the closing phenylalanine or tryptophan.

>TRBJ2-3|TRBV10-2
ASSEASGAHTDTQY
>TRBJ1-2|TRBV18
ASSPDGNYGYT
>TRBJ2-5|TRBV10-3
AISETVLSSQETQY
>TRBJ2-6|TRBV12-3/TRBV12-4
ASSRGQGSGANVLT
>TRBJ1-4|TRBV20-1
SAWGQGAEKLF
>TRBJ1-1|TRBV4-2
ASSQDFGRGTEAF
>TRBJ1-5|TRBV19
ASSIKGQGTGQPQH
>TRBJ1-2|TRBV20-1
SARDYCWYGYT
>TRBJ1-2|TRBV18
ASSPKVDPGQGSEYGYT
>TRBJ1-1|TRBV6-2/TRBV6-3
ASRPIPGQPMNTEAF
>TRBJ1-1|TRBV5-1
ASSLPGSGEAF
>TRBJ2-7|TRBV20-1
SASLSGRYEQY